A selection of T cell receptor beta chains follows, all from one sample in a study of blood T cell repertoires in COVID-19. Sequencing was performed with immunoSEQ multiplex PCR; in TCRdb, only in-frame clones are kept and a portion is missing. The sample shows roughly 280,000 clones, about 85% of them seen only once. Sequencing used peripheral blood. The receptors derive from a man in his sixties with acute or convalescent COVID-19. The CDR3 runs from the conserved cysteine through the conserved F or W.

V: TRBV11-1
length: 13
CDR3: CASSLGRNTEAFF

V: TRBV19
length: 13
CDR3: CASSQGLNTEAFF

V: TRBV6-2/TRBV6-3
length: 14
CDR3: CASSWSRGGQPQHF

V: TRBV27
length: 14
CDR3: CASSFDRDNSPLHF

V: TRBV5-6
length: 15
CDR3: CASSSGLAGGETQYF

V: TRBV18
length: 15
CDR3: CASSPLAGGGETQYF

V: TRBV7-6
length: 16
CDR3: CASSLGSGVVGEKLFF

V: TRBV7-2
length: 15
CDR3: CASRLGWQEGTEAFF

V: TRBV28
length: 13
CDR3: CASSFLGSPPTLF

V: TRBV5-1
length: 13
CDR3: CASSSLYRETQYF

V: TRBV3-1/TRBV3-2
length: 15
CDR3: CASSQGDRGGYEQYF

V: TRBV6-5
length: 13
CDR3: CASRQGQGLGAFF

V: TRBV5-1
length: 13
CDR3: CASSLELRETQYF

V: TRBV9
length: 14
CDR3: CASSVVDSSYEQYF

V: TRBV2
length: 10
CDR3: CASGGVTQYF

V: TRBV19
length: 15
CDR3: CASSITVNSNQPQHF

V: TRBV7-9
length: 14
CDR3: CASSERPSTDTQYF

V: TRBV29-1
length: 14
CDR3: CSTSQGSSTDTQYF

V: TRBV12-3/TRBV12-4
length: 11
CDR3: CASSRPGLQYF

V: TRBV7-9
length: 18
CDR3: CASSLGVPGGGSNNEQFF

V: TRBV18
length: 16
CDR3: CASSPPVAAAAAEAFF

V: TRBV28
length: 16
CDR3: CASNPGHPTFQETQYF

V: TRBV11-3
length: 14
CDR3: CASSLGGQNYEQYF

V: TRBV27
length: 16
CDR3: CASSLGRVFSYNEQFF

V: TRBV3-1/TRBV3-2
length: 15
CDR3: CASSQHGTGGREQYF

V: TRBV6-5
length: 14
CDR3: CASSLTGGNSPLHF

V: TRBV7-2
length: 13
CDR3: CASRVRVNTEAFF

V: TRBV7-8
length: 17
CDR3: CASSLQYVGQSHEGYTF

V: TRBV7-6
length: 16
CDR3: CASSPGVGSSTDTQYF

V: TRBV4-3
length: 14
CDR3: CASSQEYGSTEAFF

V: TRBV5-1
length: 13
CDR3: CASSSLRSNEQFF

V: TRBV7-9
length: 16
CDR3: CASSLDSGVVLNEQFF

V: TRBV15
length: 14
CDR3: CATSPHGSSYEQYF

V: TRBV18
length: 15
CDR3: CASSPGGDLSYEQYF

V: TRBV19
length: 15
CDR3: CASSIELGNTGELFF

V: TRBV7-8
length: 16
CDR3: CASSPDGGFYGTEAFF

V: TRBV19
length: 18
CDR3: CASSPGLAGATSYNEQFF

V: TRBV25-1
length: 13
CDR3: CASSGSPVYEQYF

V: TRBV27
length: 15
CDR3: CASSSGGRRSDTQYF

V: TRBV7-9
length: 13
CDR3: CASSPSGGNEQFF

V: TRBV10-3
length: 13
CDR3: CANSRFGNYGYTF

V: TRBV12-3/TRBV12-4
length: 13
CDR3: CASSGRGSYEQYF

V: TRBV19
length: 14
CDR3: CASTLHRDRTEAFF

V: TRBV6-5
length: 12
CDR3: CASYQGNFGYTF